This TCR beta chain was identified in a study of tumour-infiltrating T cells in Burkitt lymphoma. In the study overall: Survival, overall and progression-free, tracked with productive clonality.

Clones were read by immunoSEQ multiplex PCR, and TCRdb kept only the in-frame ones, dropping some. The sample has roughly 7,100 clones; approximately 18% are singletons. Germline CDR1 is DFQATT and CDR2 is SNEGSKA (reference sequence). Trimming removed 3 bases at V and 5 bases at J, with 7 bases between. This CDR3 is 11 amino acids long. This clone was counted only a few times. Sequenced material: tumor tissue. This receptor was identified in a human donor with diffuse large B-cell lymphoma. This sequence joins TRBV20-1 and TRBJ1-1; unclear D gene. CDR3 sequence (DNA): TGCAGTGCTAGCCGCACGACTGAAGCTTTCTTT. Residues: CSASRTTEAFF.